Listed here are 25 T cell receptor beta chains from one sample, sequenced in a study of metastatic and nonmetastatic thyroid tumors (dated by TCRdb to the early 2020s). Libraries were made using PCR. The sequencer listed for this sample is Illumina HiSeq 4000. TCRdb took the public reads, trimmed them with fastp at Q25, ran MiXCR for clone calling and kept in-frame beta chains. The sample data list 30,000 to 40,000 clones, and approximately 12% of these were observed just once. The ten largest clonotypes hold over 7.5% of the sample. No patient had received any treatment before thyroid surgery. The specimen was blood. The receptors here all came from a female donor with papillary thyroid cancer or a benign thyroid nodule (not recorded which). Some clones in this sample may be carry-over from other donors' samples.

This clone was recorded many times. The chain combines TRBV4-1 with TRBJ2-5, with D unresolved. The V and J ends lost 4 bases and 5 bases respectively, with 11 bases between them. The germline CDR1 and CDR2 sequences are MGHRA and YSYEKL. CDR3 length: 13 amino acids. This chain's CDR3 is CASSRAGSETQYF. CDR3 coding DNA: TGCGCCAGCAGCCGAGCAGGTTCTGAGACCCAGTACTTC.

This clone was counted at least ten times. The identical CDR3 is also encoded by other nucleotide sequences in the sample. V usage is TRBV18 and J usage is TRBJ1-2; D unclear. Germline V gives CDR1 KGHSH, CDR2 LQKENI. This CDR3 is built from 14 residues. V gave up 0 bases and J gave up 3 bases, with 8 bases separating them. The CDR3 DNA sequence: TGTGCCAGCTCACCACCTTCCGCGGACTATGGCTACACCTTC. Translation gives CASSPPSADYGYTF.

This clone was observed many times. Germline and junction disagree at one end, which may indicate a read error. The CDR3 DNA follows: TGCAGCGTTGGTAGGACAGGGGGCTACCGACACTTC. Translation: CSVGRTGGYRHF. The chain employs TRBV29-1 and TRBJ1-2, with 11 positions matching TRBD1. The CDR3 contains 12 residues. Germline CDR1 SQVTM, CDR2 ANQGSEA.

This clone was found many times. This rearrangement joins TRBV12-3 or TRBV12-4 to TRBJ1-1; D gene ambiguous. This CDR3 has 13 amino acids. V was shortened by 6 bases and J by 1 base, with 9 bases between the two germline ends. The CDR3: CASSQTTNTEAFF. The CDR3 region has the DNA TGTGCCAGCAGCCAAACAACGAACACTGAAGCTTTCTTT.

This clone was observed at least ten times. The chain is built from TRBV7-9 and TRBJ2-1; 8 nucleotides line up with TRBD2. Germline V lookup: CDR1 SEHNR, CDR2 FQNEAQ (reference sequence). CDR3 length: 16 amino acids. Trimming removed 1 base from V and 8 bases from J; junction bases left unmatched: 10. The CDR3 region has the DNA TGTGCCAGCAGCTTAGGAATCCGGGAGGGCCTCGATGAGCAGTTCTTC. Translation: CASSLGIREGLDEQFF.

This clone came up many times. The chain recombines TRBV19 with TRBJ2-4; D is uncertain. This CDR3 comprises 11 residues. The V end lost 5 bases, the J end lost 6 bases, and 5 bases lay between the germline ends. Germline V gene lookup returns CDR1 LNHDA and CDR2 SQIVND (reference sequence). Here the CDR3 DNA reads TGTGCCAGTAGTTTCGGAAACATTCAGTACTTC. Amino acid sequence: CASSFGNIQYF.

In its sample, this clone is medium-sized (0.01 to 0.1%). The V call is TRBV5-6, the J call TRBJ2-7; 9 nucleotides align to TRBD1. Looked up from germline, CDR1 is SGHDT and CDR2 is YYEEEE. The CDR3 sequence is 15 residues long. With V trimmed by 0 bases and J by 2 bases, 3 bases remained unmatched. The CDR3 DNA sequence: TGTGCCAGCAGCTTGGCCAGGGACAGGGCCTACGAGCAGTACTTC. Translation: CASSLARDRAYEQYF.

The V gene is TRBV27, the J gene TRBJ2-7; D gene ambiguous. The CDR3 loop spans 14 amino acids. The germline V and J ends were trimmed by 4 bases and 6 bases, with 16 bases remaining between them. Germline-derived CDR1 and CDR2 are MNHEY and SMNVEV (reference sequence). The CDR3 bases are TGTGCCAGCAGTTGCGACTCAAGGCCGACCGAGCAGTACTTC. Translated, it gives CASSCDSRPTEQYF.

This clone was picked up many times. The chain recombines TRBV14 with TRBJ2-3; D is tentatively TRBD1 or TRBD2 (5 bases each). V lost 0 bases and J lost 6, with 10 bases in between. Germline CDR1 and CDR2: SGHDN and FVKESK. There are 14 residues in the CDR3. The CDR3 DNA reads TGTGCCAGCAGCCAAGAGTGGGGACCGGATACGCAGTATTTT. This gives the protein CASSQEWGPDTQYF. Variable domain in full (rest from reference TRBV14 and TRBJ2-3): EAGVTQFPSHSVIEKGQTVTLRCDPISGHDNLYWYRRVMGKEIKFLLHFVKESKQDESGMPNNRFLAERTGGTYSTLKVQPAELEDSGVYFCASSQEWGPDTQYFGPGTRLTVL.

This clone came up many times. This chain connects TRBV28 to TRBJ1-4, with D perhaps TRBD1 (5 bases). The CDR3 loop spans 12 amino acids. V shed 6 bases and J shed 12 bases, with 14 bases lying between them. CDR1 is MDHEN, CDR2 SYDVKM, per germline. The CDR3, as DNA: TGTGCCAGCAGGGATGGGACGGTGGAACTGTTTTTT. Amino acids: CASRDGTVELFF.

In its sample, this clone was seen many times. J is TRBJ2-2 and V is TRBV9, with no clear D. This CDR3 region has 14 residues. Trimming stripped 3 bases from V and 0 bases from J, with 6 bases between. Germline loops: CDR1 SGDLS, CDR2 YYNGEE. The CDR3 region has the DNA TGTGCCAGCAGCGGGGCCGCGAACACCGGGGAGCTGTTTTTT. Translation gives CASSGAANTGELFF.

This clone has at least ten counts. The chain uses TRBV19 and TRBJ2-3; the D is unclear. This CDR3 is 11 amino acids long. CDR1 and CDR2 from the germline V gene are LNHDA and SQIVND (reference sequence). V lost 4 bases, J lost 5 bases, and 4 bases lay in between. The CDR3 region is CASSKEDTQYF. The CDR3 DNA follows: TGTGCCAGTAGTAAGGAAGATACGCAGTATTTT.

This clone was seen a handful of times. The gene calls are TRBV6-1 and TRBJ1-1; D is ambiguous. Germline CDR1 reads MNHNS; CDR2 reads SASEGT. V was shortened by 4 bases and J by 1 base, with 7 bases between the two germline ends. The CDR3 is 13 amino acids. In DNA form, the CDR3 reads TGTGCCAGCAGTGGCCAGGAGAACACTGAAGCTTTCTTT. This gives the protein CASSGQENTEAFF.

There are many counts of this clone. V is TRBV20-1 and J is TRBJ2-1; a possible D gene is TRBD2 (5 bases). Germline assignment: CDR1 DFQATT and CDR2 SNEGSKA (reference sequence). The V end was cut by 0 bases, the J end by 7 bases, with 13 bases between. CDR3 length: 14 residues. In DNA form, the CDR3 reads TGCAGTGCTAGAGATCGTGGGAGAGGGAATGAGCAGTTCTTC. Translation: CSARDRGRGNEQFF.

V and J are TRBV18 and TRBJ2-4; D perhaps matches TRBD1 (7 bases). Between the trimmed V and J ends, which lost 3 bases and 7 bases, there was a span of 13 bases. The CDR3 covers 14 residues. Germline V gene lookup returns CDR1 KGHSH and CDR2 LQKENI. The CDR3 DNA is TGTGCCAGCTCACCGGACAGGAGGGGGAACATTCAGTACTTC. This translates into CASSPDRRGNIQYF.

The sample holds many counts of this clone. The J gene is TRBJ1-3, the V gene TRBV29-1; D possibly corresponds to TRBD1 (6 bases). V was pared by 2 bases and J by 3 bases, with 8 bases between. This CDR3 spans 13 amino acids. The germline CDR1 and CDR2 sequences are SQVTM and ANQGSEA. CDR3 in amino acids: CSVEIRGGNTIYF. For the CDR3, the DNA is TGCAGCGTTGAAATCAGGGGTGGAAACACCATATATTTT. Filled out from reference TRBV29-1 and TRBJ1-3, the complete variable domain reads SAVISQKPSRDICQRGTSLTIQCQVDSQVTMMFWYRQQPGQSLTLIATANQGSEATYESGFVIDKFPISRPNLTFSTLTVSNMSPEDSSIYLCSVEIRGGNTIYFGEGSWLTVV.

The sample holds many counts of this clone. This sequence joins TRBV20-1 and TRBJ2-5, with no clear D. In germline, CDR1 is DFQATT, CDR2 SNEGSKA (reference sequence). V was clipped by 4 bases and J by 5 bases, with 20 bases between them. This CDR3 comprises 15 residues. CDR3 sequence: CSAKPPVGTGETQYF. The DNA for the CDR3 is TGCAGTGCTAAACCGCCGGTGGGCACCGGGGAGACCCAGTACTTC.

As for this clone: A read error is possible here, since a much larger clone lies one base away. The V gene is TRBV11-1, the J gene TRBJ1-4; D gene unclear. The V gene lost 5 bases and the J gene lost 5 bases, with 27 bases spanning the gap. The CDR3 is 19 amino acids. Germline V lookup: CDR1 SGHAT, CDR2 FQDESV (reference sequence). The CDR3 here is CASSPQNRGSLGFNEKLFF. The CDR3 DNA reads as TGTGCCAGCAGCCCGCAAAACAGAGGGTCGCTTGGATTCAATGAAAAACTGTTTTTT.

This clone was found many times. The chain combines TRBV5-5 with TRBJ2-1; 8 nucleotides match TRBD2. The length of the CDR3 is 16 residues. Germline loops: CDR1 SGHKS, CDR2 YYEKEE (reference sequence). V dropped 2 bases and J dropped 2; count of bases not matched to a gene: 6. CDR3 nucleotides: TGTGCCAGCAGCTTAACTAGCGGCCCCCCCTACAATGAGCAGTTCTTC. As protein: CASSLTSGPPYNEQFF. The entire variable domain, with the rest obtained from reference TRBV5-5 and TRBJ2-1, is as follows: DAGVTQSPTHLIKTRGQQVTLRCSPISGHKSVSWYQQVLGQGPQFIFQYYEKEERGRGNFPDRFSARQFPNYSSELNVNALLLGDSALYLCASSLTSGPPYNEQFFGPGTRLTVL.

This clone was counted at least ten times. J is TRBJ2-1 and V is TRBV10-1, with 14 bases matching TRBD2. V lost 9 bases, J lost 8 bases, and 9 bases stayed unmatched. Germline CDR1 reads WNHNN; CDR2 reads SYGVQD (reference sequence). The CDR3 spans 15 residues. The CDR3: CARSPGTSGRDEQFF. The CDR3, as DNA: TGCGCCAGAAGTCCCGGGACTAGCGGGAGAGATGAGCAGTTCTTC.

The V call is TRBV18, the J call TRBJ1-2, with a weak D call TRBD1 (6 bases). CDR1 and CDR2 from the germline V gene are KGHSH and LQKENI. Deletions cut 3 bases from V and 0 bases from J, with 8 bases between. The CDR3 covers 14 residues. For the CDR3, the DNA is TGTGCCAGCTCACCGGGACAAACTAACTATGGCTACACCTTC. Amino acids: CASSPGQTNYGYTF.

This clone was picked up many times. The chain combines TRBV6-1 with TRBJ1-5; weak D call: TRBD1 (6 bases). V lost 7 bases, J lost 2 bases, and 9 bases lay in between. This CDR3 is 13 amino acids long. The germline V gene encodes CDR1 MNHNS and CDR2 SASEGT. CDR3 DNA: TGTGCCAGCAATAACAGGGGCAATCAGCCCCAGCATTTT. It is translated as CASNNRGNQPQHF.

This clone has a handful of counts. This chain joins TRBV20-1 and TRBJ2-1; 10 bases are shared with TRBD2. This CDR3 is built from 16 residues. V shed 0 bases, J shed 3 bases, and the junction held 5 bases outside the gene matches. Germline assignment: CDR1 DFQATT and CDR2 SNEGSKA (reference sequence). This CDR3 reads CSARDTLAGDYNEQFF. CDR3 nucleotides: TGCAGTGCTAGAGATACTCTAGCGGGAGACTACAATGAGCAGTTCTTC.

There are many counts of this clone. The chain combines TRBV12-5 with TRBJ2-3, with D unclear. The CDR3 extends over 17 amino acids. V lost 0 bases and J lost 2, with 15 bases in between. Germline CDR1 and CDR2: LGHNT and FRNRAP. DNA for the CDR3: TGTGCTAGTGGTTTGGTACTGACGAAGTCCTCCACAGATACGCAGTATTTT. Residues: CASGLVLTKSSTDTQYF.

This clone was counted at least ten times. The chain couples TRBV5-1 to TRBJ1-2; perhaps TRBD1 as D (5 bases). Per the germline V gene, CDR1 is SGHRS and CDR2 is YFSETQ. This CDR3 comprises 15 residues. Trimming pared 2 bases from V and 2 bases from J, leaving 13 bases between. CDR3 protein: CASSLMGEENYGYTF. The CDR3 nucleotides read TGCGCCAGCAGCTTAATGGGGGAAGAGAACTATGGCTACACCTTC.